This TCR beta chain was documented in a study of response to subunit inactivated influenza vaccine. Via MiXCR, TCRdb re-called the RT-PCR reads, giving one row per CDR3 protein. The repertoire includes around 180,000 distinct CDR3 sequences, nearly 9.5% of them detected once, and under 13% sits in the top ten. This CDR3 is built from 14 residues. Germline V gene sequence: CDR1 DFQATT, CDR2 SNEGSKA (reference sequence). V lost 0 bases to trimming and J lost 5 bases, with 14 bases between them. This clonotype was seen ten or more times. The V call is TRBV20-1, the J call TRBJ2-7; D call uncertain. The material sequenced was non-naive T cells sorted from PBMCs, taken on the day of vaccination. The receptor's source is a man between 45 and 60 years old who received an inactivated influenza vaccine. CDR3 in DNA: TGCAGTGCTAGAGAACCTACTGCCGGGCACGAGCAGTACTTC. Translating gives CSAREPTAGHEQYF.